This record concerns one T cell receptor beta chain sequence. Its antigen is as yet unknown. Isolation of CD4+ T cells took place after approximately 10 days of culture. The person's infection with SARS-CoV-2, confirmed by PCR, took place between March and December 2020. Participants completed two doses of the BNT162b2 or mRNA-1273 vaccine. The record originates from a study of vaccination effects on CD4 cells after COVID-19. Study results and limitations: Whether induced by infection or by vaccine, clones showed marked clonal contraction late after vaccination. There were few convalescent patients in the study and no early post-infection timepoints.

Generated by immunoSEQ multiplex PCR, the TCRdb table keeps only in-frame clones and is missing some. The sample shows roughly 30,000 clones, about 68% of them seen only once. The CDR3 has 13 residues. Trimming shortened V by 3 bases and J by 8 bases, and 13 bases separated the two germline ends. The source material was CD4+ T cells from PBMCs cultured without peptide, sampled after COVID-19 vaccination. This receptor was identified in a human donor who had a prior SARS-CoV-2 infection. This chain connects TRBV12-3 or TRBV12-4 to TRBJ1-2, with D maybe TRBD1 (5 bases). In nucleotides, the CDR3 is TGTGCCAGCAGTTTCGAAGGGGCGCGAGGCTACACCTTC. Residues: CASSFEGARGYTF.